The 15 T cell receptor beta chains below come from one sample, sequenced in a study of blood T cell repertoires in COVID-19. TCRdb keeps only in-frame clones here, not all; method: immunoSEQ multiplex PCR. Found here are about 100,000 clones, 90% of them singletons; the top ten hold around 5.1%. The material sequenced was peripheral blood. The receptors here all came from a man aged 50 or older with acute or convalescent COVID-19.

The chain recombines TRBV7-8 with TRBJ2-1, with D tentatively TRBD2 (6 bases). The germline V gene has CDR1 SGHVS and CDR2 FQNEAQ. V was shortened by 5 bases and J by 0 bases, with 17 bases between the two germline ends. The CDR3 loop spans 17 amino acids. This chain's CDR3 is CASSPLGTPSSYNEQFF. CDR3 sequence (DNA): TGTGCCAGCAGCCCCCTAGGGACTCCTAGCTCCTACAATGAGCAGTTCTTC. Looking up the rest from reference TRBV7-8 and TRBJ2-1 gives the full variable domain: GAGVSQSPRYKVAKRGQDVALRCDPISGHVSLFWYQQALGQGPEFLTYFQNEAQLDKSGLPSDRFFAERPEGSVSTLKIQRTQQEDSAVYLCASSPLGTPSSYNEQFFGPGTRLTVL.

This clone was detected only once. J is TRBJ2-1 and V is TRBV12-3 or TRBV12-4, with 10 nucleotides matching TRBD1. Losses at the gene ends were 6 bases for V and 11 bases for J; bases not matched to a gene: 7. The CDR3 contains 13 residues. In nucleotides, the CDR3 is TGTGCCAGCAGACCGGGACAGGGGAGACAGCAGTTCTTC. Its protein is CASRPGQGRQQFF.

The chain employs TRBV27 and TRBJ1-1; D not resolved. With 0 bases removed from V and 1 base from J, the gap between germline ends came to 3 bases. Germline V gives CDR1 MNHEY, CDR2 SMNVEV (reference sequence). The CDR3 covers 13 residues. The CDR3 protein is CASSLSRNTEAFF. The CDR3 nucleotides are TGTGCCAGCAGTTTATCCCGGAACACTGAAGCTTTCTTT.

The V and J genes are TRBV5-1 and TRBJ1-2; TRBD1 matches 8 bases. V trimming: 0 bases; J trimming: 8 bases; junction bases outside the gene matches: 6. CDR1 is SGHRS and CDR2 is YFSETQ in the germline V gene. The CDR3 sequence is 14 residues long. This chain's CDR3 is CASSLDLQGGGYTF. CDR3 bases: TGCGCCAGCAGCTTGGACCTACAGGGGGGAGGCTACACCTTC.

The chain recombines TRBV6-5 with TRBJ2-5; D uncertain. Germline CDR1 MNHEY, CDR2 SVGAGI. Between the trimmed V and J ends, which lost 3 bases and 4 bases, there was a span of 9 bases. The CDR3 length is 13 residues. Here the CDR3 reads CASSYDSTETQYF. The CDR3 DNA reads TGTGCCAGCAGTTATGATAGCACAGAGACCCAGTACTTC.

This sequence joins TRBV19 and TRBJ1-5; D is unresolved. This CDR3 is built from 13 residues. CDR1 and CDR2 from the germline V gene are LNHDA and SQIVND (reference sequence). The V and J ends lost 3 bases and 6 bases respectively, with 9 bases between them. The CDR3 loop is CASSIGGSQPQHF. In DNA form, the CDR3 reads TGTGCCAGTAGTATTGGAGGGAGTCAGCCCCAGCATTTT.

This chain connects TRBV4-3 to TRBJ2-1; D gene unclear. The V end lost 0 bases, the J end lost 7 bases, and 13 bases lay between the germline ends. Germline CDR1 LGHNA, CDR2 YSLEER. This CDR3 has 15 residues. CDR3: CASSQDLAHGNEQFF. The CDR3 bases are TGCGCCAGCAGCCAAGATCTCGCCCACGGGAATGAGCAGTTCTTC.

This chain joins TRBV12-3 or TRBV12-4 and TRBJ2-2; TRBD2 is a possible D gene (5 bases). V lost 9 bases and J lost 4, with 9 bases in between. There are 12 residues in the CDR3. The CDR3 DNA reads TGTGCCAGTGAGGGTCTCACCGGGGAGCTGTTTTTT. This sequence encodes CASEGLTGELFF.

The J gene is TRBJ2-7, the V gene TRBV4-1; D may be TRBD2 (5 bases). CDR3 length equals 15 residues. Germline assignment: CDR1 MGHRA and CDR2 YSYEKL. Trimming removed 6 bases at V and 4 bases at J, with 19 bases between. In nucleotides, the CDR3 is TGCGCCAGCAGAGTGTCCGGAACCGGGGTGTACGAGCAGTACTTC. This encodes CASRVSGTGVYEQYF.

The chain links TRBV19 to TRBJ1-5; D may be TRBD1 (5 bases). The CDR3 spans 16 residues. Deletions cut 7 bases from V and 7 bases from J, with 23 bases between. Germline V gene lookup returns CDR1 LNHDA and CDR2 SQIVND (reference sequence). The CDR3 DNA is TGTGCCAGTACCACTTCTTTCGGAGGGGCCAGACAGCCCCAGCATTTT. This encodes CASTTSFGGARQPQHF.

Here the CDR3 DNA reads TGTGCCAGTAGTCCTTACATGACAGTTACCTACGAGCAGTACTTC. This gives the protein CASSPYMTVTYEQYF. The chain recombines TRBV19 with TRBJ2-7, with D possibly being TRBD1 (5 bases). V lost 5 bases to trimming and J lost 2 bases, with 16 bases between them. This CDR3 contains 15 residues. Germline CDR1 and CDR2: LNHDA and SQIVND (reference sequence).

V and J are TRBV19 and TRBJ2-2; tentative D call: TRBD2 (5 bases). Germline CDR1 LNHDA, CDR2 SQIVND (reference sequence). Trimming pared 6 bases from V and 6 bases from J, leaving 14 bases between. The CDR3 contains 14 residues. The DNA for the CDR3 is TGTGCCAGTAGAGAGGGTTATTCGTCCGGGGAGCTGTTTTTT. Translation: CASREGYSSGELFF.

The chain employs TRBV7-9 and TRBJ2-3; the match to TRBD2 covers 8 bases. This CDR3 spans 17 amino acids. Trimming took 2 bases from V and 6 from J; bases not matched to a gene: 13. Germline loops: CDR1 SEHNR, CDR2 FQNEAQ (reference sequence). The DNA of the CDR3 is TGTGCCAGCAGCTTAACCCCTAGCCGGGAGGGCCTTGATACGCAGTATTTT. Translation gives CASSLTPSREGLDTQYF.

This rearrangement joins TRBV3-1 (or the pseudogene TRBV3-2) to TRBJ2-1; a possible D gene is TRBD2 (6 bases). Germline assignment: CDR1 LGHDT and CDR2 YNNKEL (reference sequence). The CDR3 has 15 residues. Trimming pared 1 base from V and 7 bases from J, leaving 14 bases between. This CDR3 is CASSQVGTRFNEQFF. DNA for the CDR3: TGTGCCAGCAGCCAAGTCGGGACTCGCTTTAATGAGCAGTTCTTC.

The rearrangement joins TRBV11-3 to TRBJ2-3; 8 bases are a match to TRBD2. The CDR3 sequence is 16 residues long. V lost 5 bases to trimming and J lost 5 bases; unmatched junction nucleotides: 12. Germline CDR1 reads SGHNT; CDR2 reads YENEEA. DNA for the CDR3: TGTGCCAGCAGCCCGGGGAGGCGGGAGGTAGAAGATACGCAGTATTTT. Amino acids: CASSPGRREVEDTQYF.